This T cell receptor beta chain was sequenced in a study of cytomegalovirus exposure and HLA in healthy donors (dated by TCRdb to 2015 to 2018). With regard to the full study: An earlier analysis of roughly 500 of the donors reported 250 to 350 Gb of sequence data and roughly 100 million unique TCR beta sequences from about 200 million T cells. An early release covering just under 650 HLA-typed donors comprised about 290 gigabases of sequencing data and around 85 million unique TCR sequences. Among the roughly 400 genotyped donors, around 81% belonged to the genetic ancestry cluster associated with self-reported Caucasian donors. The aim of the study was to test whether cataloging public T cell receptors could identify signatures of past pathogen exposure. The study profiled the T cell repertoires of some 610 subjects by immunosequencing and related them to cytomegalovirus serostatus. In addition to the first cohort of 650 to 750 subjects, a separate validation cohort of under 150 different subjects was used. To predict cytomegalovirus infection status, the study combined high-throughput TCR immunosequencing, statistical association of individual TCRs with disease status, and machine learning. A later analysis re-examined previously published TCR beta repertoires from about 670 donors and added high-resolution HLA genotyping to investigate patterns of TCR occurrence. Rather than using new phenotypic data, the later analysis identified candidate immune exposures from TCR beta sequences and from how often those sequences occurred across donors. In an earlier analysis of more than 550 of the donors, high-throughput TCR beta sequencing was used to judge whether each TCR beta V gene segment behaved as functional or pseudogenic. Donor age, sex, ethnicity and CMV serostatus were collected together with the repertoire data. In a later genetic analysis, genome-wide SNP genotypes for about three fifths of the roughly 670 donors were used, and that subset was treated as a discovery cohort. All discovery cohort repertoires had been generated using a single sequencing platform. Class I and class II HLA loci were covered by the typing at four-digit resolution. Typing coverage varied by locus: roughly 620-640 donors for A, B, C, DRB1 and DQB1; roughly 560 for DQA1; 606 for DPA1; around 450 for DPB1. A handful of DR-DQ haplotypes were handled as single units for association and clustering because linkage in the cohort was strong. Across some 400 genotyped donors of the cohort, an average of approximately 220,000 unique TCR beta nucleotide sequences per donor were sequenced, and roughly 17% of those sequences were non-productive.

The paper as a whole reports these results and caveats: Cytomegalovirus status was reported to be diagnosed by the classifier with high specificity and sensitivity in both the original and validation cohorts. In a later analysis, HLA-associated TCR beta chains were found to be more clonally expanded and to have lower generation probabilities than equally common non-associated chains. Because HLA typing was missing for some donors at each locus, association tests included only the typed subset. When HLA alleles, especially DR and DQ, strongly co-occurred, attributing TCR associations to individual alleles was difficult. A further reported finding was that TCR beta sequences accurately predicted the HLA-A and HLA-B alleles for most subjects in the first cohort. Roughly uniform sequencing depth across donors was assumed in presence/absence analyses, although this assumption may not hold. A cluster of highly shared sequence variants was judged likely to be a technical artifact of the sequencing pipeline. In a later genetic analysis, fewer N-insertions in productive TCRs were reported among donors in an Asian-associated ancestry cluster than the 666-donor mean. In a later analysis, some 17,000 TCR beta sequences were associated with specific HLA alleles at a false discovery rate of 0.05. In vitro tests confirmed that a few of the cytomegalovirus-associated TCR beta chains recognize cytomegalovirus antigens. V-gene and J-gene trimming of TCR beta chains was associated with a missense DCLRE1C variant in a later genetic analysis, and the association was replicated in an independent cohort. The study gave a list of under 200 TCR beta chains associated with cytomegalovirus. While some public TCRs were present in many individuals, most TCR sequences turned up only very rarely across donors. According to the authors, the approach could potentially be generalized to other disease states and immunological phenotypes. According to a later analysis, most CMV-associated TCR beta chains appeared to be HLA-restricted, and the HLA associations seemed to be driven largely by CMV exposure. Only TCR beta chains were sequenced in this cohort, and the absence of alpha or paired-chain data limited detectable features. About 17 rarely observed V segments, including chromosome 9 orphons, were excluded from the earlier analysis of some 590 of the donors because counts were too low. Correlated functional status among segregating V segments might be attributable to linkage disequilibrium, but an unknown experimental factor could not be ruled out. Some IMGT-functional V segments, including TRBV6-2 and TRBV6-3, could not be distinguished by the 87-base-pair reads and were therefore excluded. CMV serostatus was the only immune exposure information available for the cohort. Broadly in line with IMGT annotations, most TCR beta V segments showed up in productive rearrangements about 90% or about 30% of the time in an earlier analysis of 587 of the donors. According to a later analysis, TCR association rates differed among HLA loci, with DRB1 alleles showing the most associated TCRs and HLA-C alleles showing the fewest. According to a later analysis, parvovirus B19, influenza, CMV and Epstein-Barr virus appeared linked to several top co-occurrence clusters.

Libraries came from the immunoSEQ multiplex PCR assay. For the multiplex PCR, a mixture combining 60 forward primers for TCR Vbeta segments and 13 reverse primers for TCR Jbeta segments was used. The CDR3 region of rearranged TCR beta genes was amplified from genomic DNA by a multiplex PCR assay. The Illumina HiSeq System was used to sequence the amplified TCR beta libraries as 87-base-pair reads. Concerning the study's data processing: Across the 670 or so repertoires, a later analysis counted roughly 84 million unique TCR beta chains, some 11 million of which were shared by at least two donors. To remove PCR and sequencing errors, raw reads were error-corrected and collapsed into unique sequences using a nearest-neighbor algorithm that merged closely related sequences. V, D and J gene segments were assigned by aligning CDR3 sequences to IMGT reference sequences. For a sequence to be retained, a match of at least six nucleotides was required to both a V gene segment and a J gene segment. A rearrangement counted as productive if the CDR3 had no stop codons and remained in frame with V and J, and every other rearrangement counted as non-productive. Following IMGT convention, CDR3 was defined as the stretch from the second conserved V-encoded cysteine up to the conserved J-encoded phenylalanine. The earlier analysis of some 600 of the donors excluded sequences that lacked an unambiguous match to a single V gene segment. In an earlier analysis of 587 of the donors, a V segment was called functional when productive rearrangements were above 56.7%, and segregating when the standard deviation between donors exceeded 5%. A statistical classification framework was built to diagnose cytomegalovirus status from the catalog of TCR beta chain sequences. In a later analysis, TCR nucleotide sequences were compared against IMGT/GENE-DB human TR gene sequences so that V and J genes could be assigned. Using the TCRdist pipeline, a later analysis assigned CDR3 sequences along with most-parsimonious VDJ recombination scenarios. A later analysis defined each TCR beta chain by its CDR3 amino acid sequence plus V-gene family, and excluded reads lacking a unique V-gene family. As a way to deal with suspected cross-contamination and a sequencing artifact, a later analysis dropped under 600 nucleotide sequences that were highly shared and had low generation probability. In a later analysis, a clonal expansion index for each public chain was calculated from normalized within-repertoire ranks of inferred template counts. A later analysis computed generation probabilities with a VDJ recombination model fitted to out-of-frame rearrangements, and checked the results against IGoR. A later analysis scored TCR-TCR, TCR-HLA and TCR-CMV co-occurrence with hypergeometric tests, applying a repertoire-size bias correction to TCR pairs. False discovery rates were estimated in a later analysis by permuting HLA or CMV assignments 20 times. A later analysis grouped co-occurring TCRs with DBSCAN, adding TCRdist sequence similarity when clustering within HLA-allele-positive subsets. Repertoires with fewer than 30,000 or more than 120,000 public chains were left out of co-occurrence clustering, as were five repertoires with anomalous nucleotide sharing. TCRdb re-hosts the immuneACCESS table, in-frame sequences only. Its copies lack some clones; in the studies checked, an unresolved V gene accounts for under half of them, and the cause for the rest is not known. V, J and clone size were drawn from that table, and D and trimming were deduced from the DNA. The table kept for this sample lists some 60,000 clones. Together, the top ten hold approximately 5.6% of the sample.

The cohort consisted of 670 or so healthy bone marrow donors. All cohort members were sampled while nominally healthy, although unrecorded immune exposures were likely present. The donor tested CMV seropositive and was one of the 289 seropositive cohort members. A peripheral blood sample was provided by each donor, and peripheral blood mononuclear cells were used for TCR beta sequencing. Genomic DNA extraction from the blood cell samples was performed with the Qiagen DNeasy Blood Extraction Kit. With respect to this clone: The antigen it recognizes is unknown.

Its CDR3 holds 15 amino acids, cysteine through phenylalanine. Just the 45-base CDR3 DNA is kept, in frame starting at base 1. From the germline V gene, CDR1 is MGHDK and CDR2 is SYGVNS. Clipping removes 6 bases from V and 2 bases from J, with 6 as the unmatched junction base count. This chain is built from TRBV25-1 and TRBJ2-2; TRBD1 aligns with 7 central bases. Sample: PBMCs. The TCR comes from a man aged 25-45 years in good health and CMV-seropositive. The CDR3 sequence is CASREAGGNTGELFF. The DNA is as follows: TGTGCCAGCAGGGAGGCAGGGGGTAACACCGGGGAGCTGTTTTTT. The variable domain in full, with residues beyond the CDR3 obtained from the reference TRBV25-1 and TRBJ2-2 genes, is EADIYQTPRYLVIGTGKKITLECSQTMGHDKMYWYQQDPGMELHLIHYSYGVNSTEKGDLSSESTVSRIRTEHFPLTLESARPSHTSQYLCASREAGGNTGELFFGEGSRLTVL.